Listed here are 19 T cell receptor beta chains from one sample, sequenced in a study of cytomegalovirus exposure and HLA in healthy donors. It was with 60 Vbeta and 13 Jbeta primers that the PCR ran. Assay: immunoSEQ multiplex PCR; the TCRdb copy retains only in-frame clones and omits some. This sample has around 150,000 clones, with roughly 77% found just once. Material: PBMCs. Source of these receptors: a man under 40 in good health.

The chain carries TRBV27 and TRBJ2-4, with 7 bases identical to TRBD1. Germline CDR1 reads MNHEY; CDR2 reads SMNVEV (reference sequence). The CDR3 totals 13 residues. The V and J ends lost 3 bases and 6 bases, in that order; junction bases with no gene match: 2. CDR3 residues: CASSFNRGNIQYF. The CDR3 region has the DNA TGTGCCAGCAGTTTTAACAGGGGAAACATTCAGTACTTC.

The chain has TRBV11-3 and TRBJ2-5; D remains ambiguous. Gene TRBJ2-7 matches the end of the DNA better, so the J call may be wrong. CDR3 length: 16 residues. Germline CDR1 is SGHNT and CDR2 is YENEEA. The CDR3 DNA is TGTGCCAGCAGCTTAGATCTAAGCGCGGATTCCTACGAGCAGTACTTC. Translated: CASSLDLSADSYEQYF.

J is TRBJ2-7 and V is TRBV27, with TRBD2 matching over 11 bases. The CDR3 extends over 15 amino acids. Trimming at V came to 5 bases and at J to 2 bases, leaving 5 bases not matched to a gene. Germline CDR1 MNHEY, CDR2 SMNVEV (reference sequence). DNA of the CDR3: TGTGCCAGCAGTGTCGGGACTAGCGGAACCTACGAGCAGTACTTC. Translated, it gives CASSVGTSGTYEQYF.

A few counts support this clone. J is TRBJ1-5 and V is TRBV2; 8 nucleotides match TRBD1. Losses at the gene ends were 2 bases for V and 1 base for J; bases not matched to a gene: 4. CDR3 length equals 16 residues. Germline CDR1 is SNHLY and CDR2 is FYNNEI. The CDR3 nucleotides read TGTGCCAGCAGTGAAAGGACAGGGCTAAGCAATCAGCCCCAGCATTTT. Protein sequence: CASSERTGLSNQPQHF.

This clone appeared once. In DNA form, the CDR3 reads TGCGCCAGCAGTGAATCGGTGCTTTATGGCTACACCTTC. Amino acids: CASSESVLYGYTF. This rearrangement joins TRBV10-1 to TRBJ1-2; no definite D call. CDR3 length: 13 residues. V was pared by 3 bases and J by 5 bases, with 10 bases between. Germline V lookup: CDR1 WNHNN, CDR2 SYGVQD (reference sequence).

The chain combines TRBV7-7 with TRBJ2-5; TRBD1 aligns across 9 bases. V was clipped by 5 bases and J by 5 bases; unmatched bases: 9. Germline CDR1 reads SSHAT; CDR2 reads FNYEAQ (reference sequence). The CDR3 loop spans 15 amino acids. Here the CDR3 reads CASSVRQGGEETQYF. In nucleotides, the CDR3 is TGTGCCAGCAGCGTCCGACAGGGGGGCGAGGAGACCCAGTACTTC.

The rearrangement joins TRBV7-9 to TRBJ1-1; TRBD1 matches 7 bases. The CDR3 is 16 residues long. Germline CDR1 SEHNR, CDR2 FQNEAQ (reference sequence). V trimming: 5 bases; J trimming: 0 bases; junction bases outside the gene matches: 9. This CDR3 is CASSPDREAMNTEAFF. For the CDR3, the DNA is TGTGCCAGCAGCCCCGACAGGGAGGCGATGAACACTGAAGCTTTCTTT.

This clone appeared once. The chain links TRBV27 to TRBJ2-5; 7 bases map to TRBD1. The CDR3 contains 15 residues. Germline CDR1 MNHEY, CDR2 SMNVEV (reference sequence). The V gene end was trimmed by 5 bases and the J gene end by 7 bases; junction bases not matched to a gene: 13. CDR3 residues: CASSRGQTHGGTQYF. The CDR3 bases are TGTGCCAGCAGTCGGGGACAGACCCATGGGGGGACCCAGTACTTC.

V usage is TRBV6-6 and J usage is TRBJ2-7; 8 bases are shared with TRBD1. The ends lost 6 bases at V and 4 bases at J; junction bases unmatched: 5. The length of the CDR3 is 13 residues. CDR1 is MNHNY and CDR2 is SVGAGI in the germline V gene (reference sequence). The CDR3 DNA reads TGTGCCAGCAGGCTGGGACAGGCGTACGAGCAGTACTTC. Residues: CASRLGQAYEQYF.

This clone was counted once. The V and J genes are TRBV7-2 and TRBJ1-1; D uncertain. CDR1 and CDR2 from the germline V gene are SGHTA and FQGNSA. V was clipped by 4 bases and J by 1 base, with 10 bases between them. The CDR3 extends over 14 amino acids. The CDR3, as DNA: TGTGCCAGCAGCTCTCCCACCAGGAACACTGAAGCTTTCTTT. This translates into CASSSPTRNTEAFF.

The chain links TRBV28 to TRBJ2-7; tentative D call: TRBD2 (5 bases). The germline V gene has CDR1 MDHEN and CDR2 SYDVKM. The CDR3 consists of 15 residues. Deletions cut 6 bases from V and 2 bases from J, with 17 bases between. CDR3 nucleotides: TGTGCCAGCAGACCCCTAAGAGGGAGCCCCTACGAGCAGTACTTC. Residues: CASRPLRGSPYEQYF.

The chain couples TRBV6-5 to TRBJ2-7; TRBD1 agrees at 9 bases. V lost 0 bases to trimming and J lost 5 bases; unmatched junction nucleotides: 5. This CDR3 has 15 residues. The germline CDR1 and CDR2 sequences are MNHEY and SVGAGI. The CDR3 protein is CASSYSYRGPHEQYF. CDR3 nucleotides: TGTGCCAGCAGTTACTCCTACAGGGGGCCCCACGAGCAGTACTTC.

This CDR3 is CASSIGGPRVNEQFF. CDR3 DNA: TGTGCCAGTAGTATTGGAGGCCCGCGGGTCAATGAGCAGTTCTTC. The chain links TRBV19 to TRBJ2-1; D possibly corresponds to TRBD2 (5 bases). Germline-derived CDR1 and CDR2 are LNHDA and SQIVND (reference sequence). The CDR3 has 15 residues. V lost 3 bases, J lost 6 bases, and 15 bases lay in between.

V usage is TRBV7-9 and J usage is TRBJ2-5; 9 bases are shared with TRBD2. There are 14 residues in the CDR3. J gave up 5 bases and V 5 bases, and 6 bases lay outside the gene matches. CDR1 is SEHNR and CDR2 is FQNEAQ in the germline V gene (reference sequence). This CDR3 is CASSPWTSEETQYF. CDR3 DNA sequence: TGTGCCAGCAGCCCGTGGACTAGCGAGGAGACCCAGTACTTC.

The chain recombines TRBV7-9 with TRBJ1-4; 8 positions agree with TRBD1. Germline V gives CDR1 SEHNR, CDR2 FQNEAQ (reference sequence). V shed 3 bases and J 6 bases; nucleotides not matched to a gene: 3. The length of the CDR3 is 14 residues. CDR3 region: CASSFYRGDEKLFF. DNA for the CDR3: TGTGCCAGCAGCTTCTACAGGGGGGATGAAAAACTGTTTTTT.

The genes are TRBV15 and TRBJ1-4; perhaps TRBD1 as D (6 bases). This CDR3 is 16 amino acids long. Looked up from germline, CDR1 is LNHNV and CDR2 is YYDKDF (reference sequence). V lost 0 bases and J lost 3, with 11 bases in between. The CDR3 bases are TGTGCCACCAGCAGAGATGTGGGGGCAGCTAATGAAAAACTGTTTTTT. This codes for CATSRDVGAANEKLFF.

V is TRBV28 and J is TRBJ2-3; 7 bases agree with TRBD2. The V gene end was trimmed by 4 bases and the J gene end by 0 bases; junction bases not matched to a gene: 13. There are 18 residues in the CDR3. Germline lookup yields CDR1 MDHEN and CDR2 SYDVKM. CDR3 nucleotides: TGTGCCAGCAGTTCAGCGGGGCCCGCTGGTTATAGCACAGATACGCAGTATTTT. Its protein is CASSSAGPAGYSTDTQYF.

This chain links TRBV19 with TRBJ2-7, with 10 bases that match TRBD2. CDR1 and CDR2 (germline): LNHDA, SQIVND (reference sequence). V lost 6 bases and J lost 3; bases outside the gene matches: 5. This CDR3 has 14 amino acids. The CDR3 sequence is CASSTLAGSYEQYF. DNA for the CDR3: TGTGCCAGTAGCACACTAGCGGGAAGCTACGAGCAGTACTTC.

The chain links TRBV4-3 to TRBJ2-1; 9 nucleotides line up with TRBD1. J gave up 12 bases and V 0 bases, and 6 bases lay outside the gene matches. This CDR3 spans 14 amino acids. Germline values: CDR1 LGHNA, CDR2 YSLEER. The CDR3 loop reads CASSQEGTGSLQFF. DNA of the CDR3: TGCGCCAGCAGCCAAGAAGGGACAGGGAGTTTGCAGTTCTTC.